Each of the 21 T cell receptor beta chains below was sequenced from the same sample in a study of T cell changes during pregnancy in multiple sclerosis. The assay was immunoSEQ multiplex PCR, and TCRdb's table has in-frame clones only and misses some. The profile shows 60,000 to 65,000 clones, over 80% of them singletons. The input for sequencing was peripheral blood, taken in the first trimester of pregnancy. The receptors come from a female donor with multiple sclerosis, enrolled in a pregnancy study.

The chain couples TRBV28 to TRBJ1-5; D gene uncertain. The CDR3 sequence is 15 residues long. Germline values: CDR1 MDHEN, CDR2 SYDVKM. Trimming removed 8 bases at V and 0 bases at J, with 14 bases between. CDR3 DNA: TGTGCCAGCGCAGTCCACAGATATAGCAATCAGCCCCAGCATTTT. It is translated as CASAVHRYSNQPQHF.

CDR3: CASSPTGAEGYTF. In DNA, the CDR3 is TGTGCCAGCAGCCCGACAGGGGCGGAGGGCTACACCTTC. The chain joins TRBV27 to TRBJ1-2; TRBD1 aligns across 8 bases. Trimming at V came to 6 bases and at J to 8 bases, leaving 8 bases not matched to a gene. Per the germline V gene, CDR1 is MNHEY and CDR2 is SMNVEV (reference sequence). This CDR3 is built from 13 residues.

J is TRBJ2-5 and V is TRBV15, with a weak D call TRBD2 (6 bases). The DNA end is more similar to TRBJ2-7, so the J call may be wrong. Germline assignment: CDR1 LNHNV and CDR2 YYDKDF (reference sequence). This CDR3 spans 15 amino acids. The CDR3 DNA sequence: TGTGCCACCAGCAGTTCGAACGGGGGAGTCGACGAGCAGTACTTC. Amino acids: CATSSSNGGVDEQYF.

This sequence joins TRBV7-2 and TRBJ1-5, with D perhaps matching TRBD1 (6 bases). CDR3 length equals 15 residues. Trimming left V 0 bases short and J 5 bases short, with 11 bases between. Per the germline V gene, CDR1 is SGHTA and CDR2 is FQGNSA. CDR3 coding DNA: TGTGCCAGCAGCTTAGCTGGCAGGGGTGATCAGCCCCAGCATTTT. Translating it yields CASSLAGRGDQPQHF.

The J gene is TRBJ2-5, the V gene TRBV6-5, with 11 bases matching TRBD2. This CDR3 spans 16 amino acids. Germline-derived CDR1 and CDR2 are MNHEY and SVGAGI. J lost 5 bases, V lost 2 bases, and 7 bases had no gene match. The CDR3 nucleotides read TGTGCCAGCAGTTACAATGTAGCGGGAGGGTGGGAGACCCAGTACTTC. It specifies CASSYNVAGGWETQYF.

This sequence joins TRBV7-2 and TRBJ2-7; 8 bases match TRBD2. Germline lookup yields CDR1 SGHTA and CDR2 FQGNSA. The CDR3 runs 14 residues. J gave up 6 bases and V 5 bases, and 9 bases lay outside the gene matches. CDR3 DNA: TGTGCCAGCAGCCCAACGAGCGGGAGTGGCGAGCAGTACTTC. It specifies CASSPTSGSGEQYF.

This clone occurred a few times. The chain couples TRBV19 to TRBJ2-1; 14 bases map to TRBD2. Germline-derived CDR1 and CDR2 are LNHDA and SQIVND (reference sequence). The CDR3 has 16 residues. V lost 3 bases to trimming and J lost 8 bases; unmatched junction nucleotides: 6. CDR3 protein: CASSMTGTSGSDEQFF. The CDR3 nucleotides are TGTGCCAGTAGTATGACCGGGACTAGCGGGAGTGATGAGCAGTTCTTC.

The V and J genes are TRBV28 and TRBJ2-3, with 14 bases that match TRBD2. Trimming removed 8 bases from V and 3 bases from J; junction bases left unmatched: 4. Looked up from germline, CDR1 is MDHEN and CDR2 is SYDVKM. This CDR3 has 15 amino acids. In DNA form, the CDR3 reads TGTGCCAGCTGCGGGACTAGCGGGGGTACAGATACGCAGTATTTT. Encoded protein: CASCGTSGGTDTQYF.

This chain joins TRBV7-9 and TRBJ2-1, with TRBD2 identical over 8 bases. The CDR3 consists of 18 residues. The V gene end was trimmed by 4 bases and the J gene end by 8 bases; junction bases not matched to a gene: 19. CDR1 and CDR2 from the germline V gene are SEHNR and FQNEAQ (reference sequence). The CDR3 DNA reads TGTGCCAGCAGCTATCGTTATGAGCGGGAGCGTCTTCCATATGAGCAGTTCTTC. Protein product: CASSYRYERERLPYEQFF.

The J gene is TRBJ2-5, the V gene TRBV2, with 7 bases fitting TRBD2. This CDR3 spans 19 amino acids. The V gene's germline CDR1 is SNHLY and CDR2 FYNNEI. V shed 3 bases, J shed 2 bases, and the junction held 18 bases outside the gene matches. CDR3 sequence (DNA): TGTGCCAGCAGTGACCGCGGGTACCGGAGAGAGGGAGGGCAAGAGACCCAGTACTTC. Protein sequence: CASSDRGYRREGGQETQYF.

The genes are TRBV11-3 and TRBJ1-1; perhaps TRBD1 as D (5 bases). Germline CDR1 reads SGHNT; CDR2 reads YENEEA. The CDR3 spans 14 residues. V dropped 1 base and J dropped 5 bases, with 11 bases sitting between them. The CDR3 bases are TGTGCCAGCAGCTTAGGGGGGGGAGGAACTGAAGCTTTCTTT. Amino acids: CASSLGGGGTEAFF.

This chain's CDR3 is CSAEEGYDYGYTF. In nucleotides, the CDR3 is TGCAGCGCTGAGGAGGGGTACGACTATGGCTACACCTTC. The rearrangement joins TRBV29-1 to TRBJ1-2; weak D call: TRBD1 (5 bases). Trimming shortened V by 7 bases and J by 3 bases, and 15 bases separated the two germline ends. The CDR3 extends over 13 amino acids. The germline V gene has CDR1 SQVTM and CDR2 ANQGSEA.

The chain uses TRBV5-1 and TRBJ1-2; a possible D gene is TRBD1 (6 bases). Trimming removed 0 bases at V and 4 bases at J, with 16 bases between. The CDR3 contains 16 residues. CDR1 and CDR2 (germline): SGHRS, YFSETQ. CDR3 sequence: CASSLVSAGAPYGYTF. CDR3 nucleotide sequence: TGCGCCAGCAGCTTGGTCTCCGCAGGGGCCCCCTATGGCTACACCTTC.

The gene calls are TRBV5-5 and TRBJ2-1; TRBD1 matches 11 bases. The CDR3 contains 15 residues. J was trimmed by 6 bases and V by 4 bases; bases with no gene match: 6. Germline lookup yields CDR1 SGHKS and CDR2 YYEKEE (reference sequence). In DNA form, the CDR3 reads TGTGCCAGCAGCCCGGGGGACAGGGGGTTCAATGAGCAGTTCTTC. This translates into CASSPGDRGFNEQFF.

The genes are TRBV4-1 and TRBJ1-4, with a weak D call TRBD1 (5 bases). The CDR3 is made up of 15 amino acids. The germline V gene encodes CDR1 MGHRA and CDR2 YSYEKL. V lost 5 bases to trimming and J lost 1 base, with 11 bases between them. The CDR3: CASSSTGGTNEKLFF. CDR3 DNA sequence: TGCGCCAGCAGCTCAACAGGTGGAACTAATGAAAAACTGTTTTTT.

The chain recombines TRBV9 with TRBJ1-1, with a tentative D call TRBD1 (5 bases). Trimming removed 6 bases at V and 1 base at J, with 10 bases between. The V gene's germline CDR1 is SGDLS and CDR2 YYNGEE. There are 13 residues in the CDR3. CDR3 residues: CASTEGPNTEAFF. For the CDR3, the DNA is TGTGCCAGCACGGAGGGACCGAACACTGAAGCTTTCTTT.

This sequence joins TRBV7-9 and TRBJ1-4; 11 bases are shared with TRBD1. J was trimmed by 6 bases and V by 5 bases; bases with no gene match: 5. CDR1 SEHNR and CDR2 FQNEAQ come from the germline V gene (reference sequence). This CDR3 region has 15 residues. CDR3 region: CASSQPGQGDEKLFF. The CDR3 nucleotides read TGTGCCAGCAGCCAACCGGGACAGGGGGATGAAAAACTGTTTTTT.

The chain links TRBV6-5 to TRBJ2-3; D gene unclear. Germline loops: CDR1 MNHEY, CDR2 SVGAGI. This CDR3 is built from 14 residues. Trimming took 0 bases from V and 0 from J, leaving 4 bases between them. The CDR3 DNA is TGTGCCAGCAGTTACTCCACTAGCACAGATACGCAGTATTTT. It is translated as CASSYSTSTDTQYF.

The chain links TRBV28 to TRBJ2-7, with 8 bases identical to TRBD2. The CDR3 has 15 amino acids. From germline, CDR1 is MDHEN and CDR2 SYDVKM. The V segment lost 6 bases and the J segment 2 bases; nucleotides outside the gene matches: 9. Written as DNA, the CDR3 is TGTGCCAGCAGCCACGCCGTAGCGGGGACCTACGAGCAGTACTTC. Its translation: CASSHAVAGTYEQYF.

The chain recombines TRBV28 with TRBJ1-1; D might be TRBD1 (6 bases). In germline, CDR1 is MDHEN, CDR2 SYDVKM. The CDR3 covers 15 residues. Trimming cost V 4 bases and J 6 bases, with 18 bases left between them. The CDR3 loop reads CASSSSSQGISEAFF. For the CDR3, the DNA is TGTGCCAGCAGTTCCTCCTCCCAGGGGATCTCTGAAGCTTTCTTT.

The V gene is TRBV4-1, the J gene TRBJ1-2; unclear D gene. The germline gives CDR1 MGHRA, CDR2 YSYEKL. The V gene lost 0 bases and the J gene lost 7 bases, with 15 bases spanning the gap. This CDR3 is built from 15 residues. DNA for the CDR3: TGCGCCAGCAGCCAAGATCCGGGTCCCGATGGTGGCTACACCTTC. Translation: CASSQDPGPDGGYTF.